This paragraph reports one T cell receptor beta chain. In the study's own analysis: Amplification from reference gene primers served as the basis for estimated nucleated cell counts. TCRdb's table, derived via immunoSEQ multiplex PCR, lists solely in-frame clones and lacks some. From that table come the V and J calls and clone size; the DNA was used to work out D and trimming. The table shows more than 150,000 clones, with roughly 80% occurring only once. The source of the sample is a study of blood T cell repertoires in COVID-19. This study enrolled people aged about 18 to 95 from 24 US geographic areas. Recovered status applied to Cohort 3 donors who had two consecutive negative PCRs. It also applied to those with clearance or with symptom resolution. Germline CDR1 and CDR2: SGHTS and YDEGEE. V lost 3 bases to trimming and J lost 6 bases; unmatched junction nucleotides: 2. CDR3 length: 13 residues.

The sample comprised PBMCs or T cells enriched from blood (not recorded which). The chain has TRBV5-8 and TRBJ2-2, with 7 bases fitting TRBD1. The receptor comes from a woman in her forties or fifties who had recovered from COVID-19. CDR3 loop: CASSSRGPGELFF. The CDR3 DNA reads as TGTGCCAGCAGCTCGAGGGGGCCCGGGGAGCTGTTTTTT.